A single sample gave rise to the 10 T cell receptor beta chains below, sequenced in a study of Graves' ophthalmopathy and Graves' hyperthyroidism. The sequenced template was RNA, covering the TCR beta CDR3 region. First-round RT-PCR employed HTBI primers, with a second-round multiplex PCR after it. MiXCR, applied by TCRdb to the multiplex PCR reads, yields one record per CDR3 protein. The sample has more than 1,000,000 distinct CDR3 sequences; about two fifths are singletons. Sequenced: peripheral blood or thyroid tissue (not recorded which). Receptor source: an adult man with Graves' hyperthyroidism.

The V call is TRBV7-9, the J call TRBJ2-7, with 9 bases matching TRBD2. Germline CDR1 SEHNR, CDR2 FQNEAQ (reference sequence). CDR3 length: 15 residues. The V gene end was trimmed by 3 bases and the J gene end by 5 bases; junction bases not matched to a gene: 8. The CDR3 loop is CASSFRSGRENEQYF. The CDR3 nucleotides are TGTGCCAGCAGCTTTCGTAGCGGGAGAGAGAACGAGCAGTACTTC.

A note on this clonotype: At one boundary the junction diverges from the germline segment, which might be a read error. The chain is built from TRBV29-1 and TRBJ2-6, with D possibly being TRBD2 (6 bases). CDR3 length equals 11 residues. Germline CDR1 SQVTM, CDR2 ANQGSEA. The DNA of the CDR3 is TGCAGCGCCTTCACGGCTGGGACTGAAGCTTTC. Translated: CSAFTAGTEAF.

In its sample, this clonotype was seen many times. The chain carries TRBV7-2 and TRBJ1-3; possibly TRBD1 for D (5 bases). Germline V gene lookup returns CDR1 SGHTA and CDR2 FQGNSA. Trimming stripped 1 base from V and 0 bases from J, with 7 bases between. The CDR3 spans 15 residues. The CDR3 sequence: CASSLDTGSGNTIYF. The CDR3 coding sequence is TGTGCCAGCAGCTTAGATACAGGCTCTGGAAACACCATATATTTT.

CDR3 sequence: CASSLGGIEQYF. CDR3 sequence (DNA): TGTGCCAGCAGTTTGGGGGGGATCGAGCAGTACTTC. The chain couples TRBV12-3 or TRBV12-4 to TRBJ2-7; 7 bases match TRBD2. The CDR3 loop spans 12 amino acids. Trimming at V came to 3 bases and at J to 6 bases, leaving 2 bases not matched to a gene.

The chain recombines TRBV19 with TRBJ2-7, with a tentative D call TRBD1 (5 bases). CDR3 size: 15 residues. Germline V gene lookup returns CDR1 LNHDA and CDR2 SQIVND (reference sequence). Trimming removed 4 bases from V and 4 bases from J, with 17 bases in between. The CDR3 coding sequence is TGTGCCAGTAGTAGCAGTCCCCCCACAGGTTACGAGCAGTACTTC. It is translated as CASSSSPPTGYEQYF.

This clonotype was observed at least ten times. This rearrangement joins TRBV12-3 or TRBV12-4 to TRBJ1-5; D may be TRBD1 (5 bases). The V end was cut by 4 bases, the J end by 6 bases, with 10 bases between. The CDR3 contains 13 residues. The CDR3 spells CASSSAGIQPQHF. The CDR3 DNA reads as TGTGCCAGCAGTTCCGCAGGGATTCAGCCCCAGCATTTT.

This clonotype appeared many times. The genes are TRBV2 and TRBJ1-2; tentative D call: TRBD1 (5 bases). Germline V gene data show CDR1 as SNHLY and CDR2 as FYNNEI. V was pared by 7 bases and J by 5 bases, with 14 bases between. This CDR3 is built from 13 residues. The CDR3 bases are TGTGCCAGCACCATGGACACGAGTTATGGCTACACCTTC. Its translation is CASTMDTSYGYTF.

In its sample, this clonotype was seen many times. The CDR3: CSARQAPVNTEAFF. The CDR3 nucleotides are TGCAGTGCTAGACAGGCGCCGGTGAACACTGAAGCTTTCTTT. The chain is built from TRBV20-1 and TRBJ1-1; the D is unclear. Germline values: CDR1 DFQATT, CDR2 SNEGSKA (reference sequence). The CDR3 runs to 14 residues. The V and J ends lost 2 bases and 0 bases respectively, with 10 bases between them.

This clonotype was counted at least ten times. This sequence joins TRBV15 and TRBJ1-2; D uncertain. This CDR3 region has 15 residues. Trimming took off 0 bases at V and 7 bases at J, with 15 bases between the two ends. Germline CDR1 and CDR2: LNHNV and YYDKDF (reference sequence). Here the CDR3 reads CATSREDGGRGGYTF. CDR3 DNA sequence: TGTGCCACCAGCAGAGAGGACGGCGGCCGTGGTGGCTACACCTTC.

The rearrangement joins TRBV6-6 to TRBJ1-6, with 7 bases matching TRBD1. Losses at the gene ends were 8 bases for V and 9 bases for J; bases not matched to a gene: 10. The CDR3 has 14 residues. CDR1 and CDR2 (germline): MNHNY, SVGAGI (reference sequence). The CDR3 loop reads CASGDKGASSPLHF. In DNA form, the CDR3 reads TGTGCCAGCGGTGATAAGGGGGCGAGTTCACCCCTCCACTTT.